These T cell receptor beta chains were read from a single sample in a study of T cell responses to AZD1222 COVID-19 vaccine. Sequenced by immunoSEQ multiplex PCR; TCRdb stores in-frame clones only, minus some. The table shows fewer than 120,000 clones, with about 95% occurring only once. The sample in question was peripheral blood, obtained 28 days after the second AZD1222 dose. These receptors all stem from an adult who received the AZD1222 COVID-19 vaccine. Both conserved end residues are part of each CDR3. The order of the fields is J gene, CDR3 length, clone size, V gene, D gene, CDR3 protein, CDR3 DNA. The D gene is left open where the match is weak. The size entry is marked missing in some rows and otherwise reads once, few, many or a size class.

j_gene: TRBJ2-7; len: 15; abundance: few; v_gene: TRBV5-1; d_gene: TRBD2; CDR3aa: CASSSTSGNSYEQYF; CDR3nt: TGCGCCAGCAGCTCAACTAGCGGAAACTCCTACGAGCAGTACTTC
j_gene: TRBJ1-1; len: 18; abundance: NA; v_gene: TRBV12-5; d_gene: TRBD1; CDR3aa: CASGLVPPFQGENTEAFF; CDR3nt: TGTGCTAGTGGTTTGGTACCCCCTTTTCAGGGGGAGAACACTGAAGCTTTCTTT
j_gene: TRBJ1-5; len: 13; abundance: NA; v_gene: TRBV7-7; d_gene: NA; CDR3aa: CASSLNGGEPQHF; CDR3nt: TGTGCCAGCAGCTTAAACGGAGGTGAGCCCCAGCATTTT
j_gene: TRBJ1-5; len: 13; abundance: NA; v_gene: TRBV12-3/TRBV12-4; d_gene: NA; CDR3aa: CASSSSYHQPQHF; CDR3nt: NA
j_gene: TRBJ2-5; len: 15; abundance: once; v_gene: TRBV5-1; d_gene: TRBD1; CDR3aa: CASSFETGGGETQYF; CDR3nt: TGCGCCAGCAGCTTCGAAACAGGGGGCGGCGAGACCCAGTACTTC
j_gene: TRBJ1-6; len: 13; abundance: NA; v_gene: TRBV5-1; d_gene: TRBD1; CDR3aa: CASGTVIGSPLHF; CDR3nt: TGCGCCAGCGGGACAGTGATAGGTTCACCCCTCCACTTT
j_gene: TRBJ2-7; len: 14; abundance: NA; v_gene: TRBV5-5; d_gene: TRBD1; CDR3aa: CASSFWDSSYEQYF; CDR3nt: TGTGCCAGCAGCTTTTGGGACAGCTCCTACGAGCAGTACTTC
j_gene: TRBJ1-2; len: 16; abundance: once; v_gene: TRBV5-6; d_gene: NA; CDR3aa: CASSLEGPPSHYGYTF; CDR3nt: TGTGCCAGCAGCTTGGAAGGACCCCCATCTCACTATGGCTACACCTTC
j_gene: TRBJ1-5; len: 14; abundance: NA; v_gene: TRBV7-9; d_gene: NA; CDR3aa: CASSPVGGNQPQHF; CDR3nt: TGTGCCAGCAGCCCCGTTGGGGGCAATCAGCCCCAGCATTTT
j_gene: TRBJ1-2; len: 14; abundance: NA; v_gene: TRBV5-4; d_gene: NA; CDR3aa: CASSLAGRHYGYTF; CDR3nt: TGTGCCAGCAGCTTGGCGGGGCGTCACTATGGCTACACCTTC
j_gene: TRBJ1-2; len: 18; abundance: NA; v_gene: TRBV7-6; d_gene: NA; CDR3aa: CASSYHSGLQRNFYGYTF; CDR3nt: TGTGCCAGCAGCTACCATAGTGGCTTACAGCGTAACTTTTATGGCTACACCTTC
j_gene: TRBJ1-1; len: 14; abundance: NA; v_gene: TRBV27; d_gene: NA; CDR3aa: CASSLGGGYTEAFF; CDR3nt: TGTGCCAGCAGTTTGGGGGGCGGGTACACTGAAGCTTTCTTT
j_gene: TRBJ2-2; len: 15; abundance: NA; v_gene: TRBV6-6; d_gene: TRBD2; CDR3aa: CASSYRGGRSGELFF; CDR3nt: TGTGCCAGCAGTTACCGGGGGGGAAGATCCGGGGAGCTGTTTTTT
j_gene: TRBJ2-3; len: 12; abundance: once; v_gene: TRBV7-9; d_gene: NA; CDR3aa: CASSLSEDTQYF; CDR3nt: TGTGCCAGCAGCTTATCAGAGGATACGCAGTATTTT
j_gene: TRBJ1-1; len: 13; abundance: NA; v_gene: TRBV3-1/TRBV3-2; d_gene: NA; CDR3aa: CASSQADTTKAFF; CDR3nt: TGTGCCAGCAGCCAAGCGGACACCACAAAAGCTTTCTTT
j_gene: TRBJ1-5; len: 15; abundance: NA; v_gene: TRBV6-5; d_gene: TRBD1; CDR3aa: CASRPDRGGNQPQHF; CDR3nt: TGTGCCAGCAGACCGGACAGGGGAGGCAATCAGCCCCAGCATTTT
j_gene: TRBJ1-2; len: 14; abundance: NA; v_gene: TRBV6-1; d_gene: TRBD1; CDR3aa: CASSEARGPYGYTF; CDR3nt: TGTGCCAGCAGTGAAGCTAGGGGGCCCTATGGCTACACCTTC
j_gene: TRBJ1-6; len: 15; abundance: NA; v_gene: TRBV6-5; d_gene: TRBD1; CDR3aa: CASSSNGQGNSPLHF; CDR3nt: TGTGCCAGCAGTTCGAACGGACAGGGTAATTCACCCCTCCACTTT
j_gene: TRBJ2-3; len: 13; abundance: NA; v_gene: TRBV6-4; d_gene: NA; CDR3aa: CASSDSTTDTQYF; CDR3nt: TGTGCCAGCAGTGACTCGACAACAGATACGCAGTATTTT
j_gene: TRBJ1-2; len: 10; abundance: NA; v_gene: TRBV19; d_gene: NA; CDR3aa: CASRLDGYTF; CDR3nt: TGTGCCAGTAGGTTGGATGGCTACACCTTC
j_gene: TRBJ2-3; len: 15; abundance: NA; v_gene: TRBV6-5; d_gene: NA; CDR3aa: CASSQTAYSTDTQYF; CDR3nt: TGTGCCAGCAGCCAGACGGCCTACTCCACAGATACGCAGTATTTT
j_gene: TRBJ2-7; len: 17; abundance: NA; v_gene: TRBV28; d_gene: NA; CDR3aa: CASSFPHGSLSNHEQYF; CDR3nt: TGTGCCAGCAGTTTCCCACACGGATCTCTTAGTAACCACGAGCAGTACTTC
j_gene: TRBJ1-1; len: 15; abundance: NA; v_gene: TRBV19; d_gene: TRBD1; CDR3aa: CASSISGTGTKEAFF; CDR3nt: TGTGCCAGTAGTATCTCCGGGACAGGCACTAAAGAAGCTTTCTTT
j_gene: TRBJ1-1; len: 13; abundance: once; v_gene: TRBV6-1; d_gene: NA; CDR3aa: CASSEDRDTEAFF; CDR3nt: TGTGCCAGCAGTGAAGACAGGGACACTGAAGCTTTCTTT
j_gene: TRBJ1-1; len: 14; abundance: once; v_gene: TRBV5-1; d_gene: NA; CDR3aa: CASSGTALNTEAFF; CDR3nt: TGCGCCAGCAGCGGAACCGCGTTGAACACTGAAGCTTTCTTT
j_gene: TRBJ2-2; len: 18; abundance: NA; v_gene: TRBV12-5; d_gene: NA; CDR3aa: CASGFSSWASSNTGELFF; CDR3nt: TGTGCTAGTGGTTTTTCTTCATGGGCCAGCTCTAACACCGGGGAGCTGTTTTTT
j_gene: TRBJ1-2; len: 15; abundance: NA; v_gene: TRBV3-1/TRBV3-2; d_gene: TRBD1; CDR3aa: CASSLLTGIDYGYTF; CDR3nt: TGTGCCAGCAGCCTGTTGACAGGGATCGACTATGGCTACACCTTC
j_gene: TRBJ1-1; len: 15; abundance: NA; v_gene: TRBV18; d_gene: NA; CDR3aa: CASSPLRDMNTEAFF; CDR3nt: TGTGCCAGCTCACCCTTGAGGGATATGAACACTGAAGCTTTCTTT
j_gene: TRBJ2-1; len: 16; abundance: NA; v_gene: TRBV6-1; d_gene: NA; CDR3aa: CASSEYRVPSLLEQFF; CDR3nt: TGTGCCAGCAGTGAATACAGGGTCCCCTCGCTATTAGAGCAGTTCTTC
j_gene: TRBJ1-4; len: 14; abundance: NA; v_gene: TRBV5-1; d_gene: NA; CDR3aa: CASSLDATNEKLFF; CDR3nt: TGCGCCAGCAGCTTGGACGCAACTAATGAAAAACTGTTTTTT
j_gene: TRBJ1-1; len: 13; abundance: NA; v_gene: TRBV7-9; d_gene: NA; CDR3aa: CASSLFNVDEAFF; CDR3nt: TGTGCCAGCAGCTTATTTAACGTAGATGAAGCTTTCTTT
j_gene: TRBJ1-1; len: 13; abundance: few; v_gene: TRBV5-1; d_gene: NA; CDR3aa: CASSPNAGTEAFF; CDR3nt: TGCGCCAGCAGCCCAAATGCGGGTACTGAAGCTTTCTTT
j_gene: TRBJ1-2; len: 13; abundance: few; v_gene: TRBV12-3/TRBV12-4; d_gene: NA; CDR3aa: CASSPQGDYGYTF; CDR3nt: TGTGCCAGCAGCCCACAAGGGGACTATGGCTACACCTTC
j_gene: TRBJ2-1; len: 16; abundance: NA; v_gene: TRBV7-8; d_gene: NA; CDR3aa: CASSLIGRRGRDEQFF; CDR3nt: TGTGCCAGCAGCTTAATCGGGCGAAGGGGCCGGGATGAGCAGTTCTTC
j_gene: TRBJ2-5; len: 15; abundance: NA; v_gene: TRBV5-1; d_gene: NA; CDR3aa: CASSSTPQAVETQYF; CDR3nt: TGCGCCAGCAGCTCGACCCCTCAAGCGGTAGAGACCCAGTACTTC
j_gene: TRBJ1-4; len: 14; abundance: NA; v_gene: TRBV30; d_gene: NA; CDR3aa: CASGKGSLDEKLFF; CDR3nt: TGTGCCAGCGGAAAGGGATCGCTCGATGAAAAACTGTTTTTT
j_gene: TRBJ1-1; len: 16; abundance: NA; v_gene: TRBV15; d_gene: NA; CDR3aa: CATSRDPFSKGTEAFF; CDR3nt: TGTGCCACCAGCAGAGATCCCTTTAGTAAGGGAACTGAAGCTTTCTTT
j_gene: TRBJ2-7; len: 13; abundance: NA; v_gene: TRBV5-1; d_gene: NA; CDR3aa: CASSTDSSYEQYF; CDR3nt: TGCGCCAGCAGCACGGACAGCTCCTACGAGCAGTACTTC
j_gene: TRBJ2-7; len: 13; abundance: once; v_gene: TRBV27; d_gene: TRBD1; CDR3aa: CASSHGTDYEQYF; CDR3nt: TGTGCCAGCAGTCACGGGACAGATTACGAGCAGTACTTC
j_gene: TRBJ2-7; len: 12; abundance: NA; v_gene: TRBV11-2; d_gene: NA; CDR3aa: CASSFEGYEQYF; CDR3nt: TGTGCCAGCAGCTTTGAAGGCTACGAGCAGTACTTC
j_gene: TRBJ1-2; len: 13; abundance: NA; v_gene: TRBV13; d_gene: NA; CDR3aa: CASSLDGFYGYTF; CDR3nt: TGTGCCAGCAGCCTTGATGGCTTCTATGGCTACACCTTC
j_gene: TRBJ2-4; len: 14; abundance: once; v_gene: TRBV6-5; d_gene: TRBD1; CDR3aa: CASSSSGQGAEQYF; CDR3nt: TGTGCCAGCAGCTCCAGTGGACAGGGGGCTGAACAGTACTTC
j_gene: TRBJ1-1; len: 13; abundance: NA; v_gene: TRBV5-4; d_gene: NA; CDR3aa: CASSPPGGTEAFF; CDR3nt: TGTGCCAGCAGTCCCCCGGGGGGCACTGAAGCTTTCTTT
j_gene: TRBJ2-3; len: 15; abundance: NA; v_gene: TRBV5-1; d_gene: TRBD1; CDR3aa: CASTPRDRVADTQYF; CDR3nt: TGCGCCAGCACCCCCCGGGACAGGGTCGCAGATACGCAGTATTTT
j_gene: TRBJ2-3; len: 15; abundance: once; v_gene: TRBV7-7; d_gene: NA; CDR3aa: CASSLEGGAPDTQYF; CDR3nt: TGTGCCAGCAGCTTAGAGGGTGGGGCCCCAGATACGCAGTATTTT
j_gene: TRBJ1-2; len: 15; abundance: NA; v_gene: TRBV6-6; d_gene: NA; CDR3aa: CASSYSTENNYGYTF; CDR3nt: TGTGCCAGCAGTTACTCCACGGAGAACAACTATGGCTACACCTTC
j_gene: TRBJ2-7; len: 17; abundance: NA; v_gene: TRBV6-2/TRBV6-3; d_gene: NA; CDR3aa: CASSPYYDPRDLYEQYF; CDR3nt: TGTGCCAGCAGTCCATACTACGACCCCAGAGACCTCTACGAGCAGTACTTC
j_gene: TRBJ1-1; len: 11; abundance: NA; v_gene: TRBV12-3/TRBV12-4; d_gene: NA; CDR3aa: CASTLGSRAFF; CDR3nt: TGTGCCAGCACCCTAGGCAGTAGAGCTTTCTTT